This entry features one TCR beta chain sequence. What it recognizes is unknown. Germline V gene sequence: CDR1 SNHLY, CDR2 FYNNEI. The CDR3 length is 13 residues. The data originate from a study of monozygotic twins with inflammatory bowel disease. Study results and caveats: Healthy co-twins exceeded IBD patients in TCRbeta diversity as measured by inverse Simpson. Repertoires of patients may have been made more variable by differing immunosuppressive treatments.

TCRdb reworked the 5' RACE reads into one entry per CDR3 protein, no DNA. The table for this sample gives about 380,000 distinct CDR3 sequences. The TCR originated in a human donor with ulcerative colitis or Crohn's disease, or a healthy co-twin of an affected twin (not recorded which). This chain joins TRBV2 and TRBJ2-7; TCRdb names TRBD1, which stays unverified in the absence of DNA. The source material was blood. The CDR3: CASTGTGPYEQYF.